This T cell receptor (beta chain) is drawn from a study of STAT5B mutations in CD4+ large granular lymphocyte leukemia. The assay was immunoSEQ multiplex PCR, and TCRdb's table has in-frame clones only and misses some. The sample consists of 23,000 or so clones, around three quarters of them appearing once. From germline, CDR1 is DFQATT and CDR2 SNEGSKA (reference sequence). The length of the CDR3 is 10 residues. Between the trimmed V and J ends, which lost 5 bases and 10 bases, there was a span of 9 bases. The chain combines TRBV20-1 with TRBJ2-1, with D unresolved. This clonotype was obtained from a human donor in good health. The sample taken for sequencing was CD4+ T cells from blood buffy coats. In nucleotides, the CDR3 is TGCAGTGCTGGCAACCTGGAGCAGTTCTTC. Translation gives CSAGNLEQFF.